The next 19 T cell receptor beta chains were all read from a single sample in a study of tissue T cells after allogeneic stem cell transplantation. The assay was immunoSEQ multiplex PCR, and TCRdb's table has in-frame clones only and misses some. The sample lists fewer than 30,000 clones, less than 90% occurring once. The source was blood, collected before transplantation. The receptors derive from a woman aged 18 to 49 who later had graft-versus-host disease after an allogeneic stem cell transplant.

The chain uses TRBV5-1 and TRBJ1-1, with a possible D match to TRBD1 (5 bases). The V gene's germline CDR1 is SGHRS and CDR2 YFSETQ. CDR3 length: 13 residues. Trimming removed 2 bases at V and 0 bases at J, with 5 bases between. This CDR3 is CASSLGVNTEAFF. CDR3 coding DNA: TGCGCCAGCAGCTTAGGGGTGAACACTGAAGCTTTCTTT.

A note on this clone: At one end, the junction sequence differs from germline, possibly due to a read error. V and J are TRBV18 and TRBJ2-7; D gene ambiguous. Germline assignment: CDR1 KGHSH and CDR2 LQKENI. The CDR3 extends over 15 amino acids. CDR3 sequence: CASSAPTANSYEQYF. The CDR3 DNA sequence: TGTGCCAGCTCAGCACCTACCGCCAACTCCTACGAGCAGTACTTC. Drawing the rest from reference TRBV18 and TRBJ2-7, the complete variable domain is NAGVMQNPRHLVRRRGQEARLRCSPMKGHSHVYWYRQLPEEGLKFMVYLQKENIIDESGMPKERFSAEFPKEGPSILRIQQVVRGDSAAYFCASSAPTANSYEQYFGPGTRLTVT.

This rearrangement joins TRBV7-9 to TRBJ2-2; 11 bases line up with TRBD2. Germline-derived CDR1 and CDR2 are SEHNR and FQNEAQ (reference sequence). Losses at the gene ends were 4 bases for V and 1 base for J; bases not matched to a gene: 11. CDR3 length: 19 amino acids. The CDR3 here is CASSSTPGLADRNTGELFF. In nucleotides, the CDR3 is TGTGCCAGCAGCTCCACTCCGGGACTAGCGGACCGGAACACCGGGGAGCTGTTTTTT.

The genes are TRBV7-3 and TRBJ1-1; D is unclear. V was pared by 3 bases and J by 0 bases, with 5 bases between. Germline lookup yields CDR1 SGHTA and CDR2 FQGTGA. This CDR3 is built from 13 residues. CDR3 residues: CASSLVVNTEAFF. DNA for the CDR3: TGTGCCAGCAGCTTGGTGGTGAACACTGAAGCTTTCTTT.

The chain uses TRBV16 and TRBJ1-2, with 8 bases fitting TRBD1. This CDR3 is 16 amino acids long. Per germline, CDR1 KGHSY and CDR2 FQNENV. V trimming: 2 bases; J trimming: 4 bases; junction bases outside the gene matches: 9. CDR3 nucleotides: TGTGCCAGCAGCCAAGATCAGGGGGCGACCCGCTATGGCTACACCTTC. This gives the protein CASSQDQGATRYGYTF.

The chain joins TRBV10-3 to TRBJ2-7; D gene ambiguous. Trimming cost V 2 bases and J 2 bases, with 16 bases left between them. Per the germline V gene, CDR1 is ENHRY and CDR2 is SYGVKD. This CDR3 is built from 16 residues. Here the CDR3 DNA reads TGTGCCATCAGTGAGGAGATCAAATCATCTGCCTACGAGCAGTACTTC. This encodes CAISEEIKSSAYEQYF.

The CDR3 loop reads CASSQGPTVEAFF. The CDR3, as DNA: TGTGCCAGCAGCCAAGGGCCGACAGTAGAAGCTTTCTTT. The genes are TRBV3-1 (or the pseudogene TRBV3-2) and TRBJ1-1, with D possibly TRBD1 on 5 matching bases. Trimming removed 1 base at V and 8 bases at J, with 11 bases between. This CDR3 region has 13 residues. Germline assignment: CDR1 LGHDT and CDR2 YNNKEL (reference sequence).

This clone was recorded once. An end of the junction differs from the germline gene, which may be a read error. V usage is TRBV7-7 and J usage is TRBJ1-5, with 8 bases that match TRBD1. This CDR3 is built from 16 residues. CDR1 SSHAT and CDR2 FNYEAQ come from the germline V gene (reference sequence). The CDR3 here is CASSLSDRDSNQPQHF. CDR3 coding DNA: TGTGCTAGCAGCTTATCGGACAGGGATAGCAATCAGCCCCAGCATTTT.

A few counts support this clone. This rearrangement joins TRBV7-2 to TRBJ2-7; the D gene is possibly TRBD1 (5 bases). Trimming took 1 base from V and 7 from J, leaving 14 bases between them. This CDR3 region has 14 residues. Germline V gives CDR1 SGHTA, CDR2 FQGNSA. The CDR3 DNA reads as TGTGCCAGCAGCTTAGGTAGGGGCTCTAGGGAGCAGTACTTC. This sequence encodes CASSLGRGSREQYF.

Here the CDR3 DNA reads TGTGCCAGCAGCCCACAAGGACAGTGGGTCTCTGAAGCTTTCTTT. Residues: CASSPQGQWVSEAFF. The chain recombines TRBV9 with TRBJ1-1; tentatively, D is TRBD1 (6 bases). The CDR3 length is 15 residues. Trimming left V 4 bases short and J 6 bases short, with 19 bases between. The V gene's germline CDR1 is SGDLS and CDR2 YYNGEE.

The chain recombines TRBV7-6 with TRBJ1-1; D is undetermined. Trimming took off 5 bases at V and 0 bases at J, with 7 bases between the two ends. The CDR3 is 13 amino acids. Germline CDR1 SGHVS, CDR2 FNYEAQ. CDR3 protein: CASSEGMNTEAFF. CDR3 nucleotide sequence: TGTGCCAGCAGCGAGGGTATGAACACTGAAGCTTTCTTT. Filled out from reference TRBV7-6 and TRBJ1-1, the complete variable domain reads GAGVSQSPRYKVTKRGQDVALRCDPISGHVSLYWYRQALGQGPEFLTYFNYEAQQDKSGLPNDRFSAERPEGSISTLTIQRTEQRDSAMYRCASSEGMNTEAFFGQGTRLTVV.

The rearrangement uses TRBV10-3 and TRBJ2-7; 9 bases fit TRBD1. V gave up 6 bases and J gave up 0 bases; unmatched junction bases: 15. This CDR3 is 18 amino acids long. The germline gives CDR1 ENHRY, CDR2 SYGVKD. The CDR3 DNA sequence: TGTGCCATCAGCCAGTCAATCCGGGACAGGGTTTCCTCCTACGAGCAGTACTTC. Encoded protein: CAISQSIRDRVSSYEQYF.

This chain links TRBV29-1 with TRBJ1-2; the match to TRBD1 covers 7 bases. The CDR3 sequence is 12 residues long. With 4 bases clipped from V and 1 base from J, the junction kept 0 bases outside the gene matches. From germline, CDR1 is SQVTM and CDR2 ANQGSEA. The CDR3 DNA follows: TGCAGCGTTGGGGACAGTAACTATGGCTACACCTTC. It encodes CSVGDSNYGYTF.

V gene TRBV5-6 combines with J gene TRBJ2-7, with a tentative D call TRBD1 (5 bases). Trimming shortened V by 1 base and J by 2 bases, and 10 bases separated the two germline ends. This CDR3 contains 14 residues. Per the germline V gene, CDR1 is SGHDT and CDR2 is YYEEEE. CDR3 residues: CASSLTGRTYEQYF. The CDR3 DNA is TGTGCCAGCAGCTTGACAGGACGAACCTACGAGCAGTACTTC.

The chain is built from TRBV4-2 and TRBJ2-7; D perhaps matches TRBD1 (6 bases). The CDR3 contains 17 residues. CDR1 LGHNA and CDR2 YNFKEQ come from the germline V gene. The ends were cut back, 4 bases at V and 0 bases at J, with 19 bases in the middle. Here the CDR3 reads CASSLSQQDSSSYEQYF. The CDR3 nucleotides read TGTGCCAGCAGCCTCTCCCAGCAGGACAGCAGCTCCTACGAGCAGTACTTC.

This chain uses TRBV19 with TRBJ1-1, with D unclear. The CDR3 consists of 12 residues. Trimming stripped 2 bases from V and 1 base from J, with 2 bases between. CDR1 and CDR2 from the germline V gene are LNHDA and SQIVND (reference sequence). CDR3 DNA: TGTGCCAGTAGTATATCGAACACTGAAGCTTTCTTT. Translated, it gives CASSISNTEAFF.

This sequence joins TRBV6-5 and TRBJ2-7; D is ambiguous. This CDR3 region has 15 residues. Germline CDR1 MNHEY, CDR2 SVGAGI. Trimming pared 6 bases from V and 1 base from J, leaving 16 bases between. The CDR3 DNA follows: TGTGCCAGCAGATCATACACGTCGTGGTCCTACGAGCAGTACTTC. Residues: CASRSYTSWSYEQYF.

This clone occurred once. This chain joins TRBV12-3 or TRBV12-4 and TRBJ2-7; 7 bases map to TRBD2. This CDR3 contains 12 residues. V lost 1 base, J lost 12 bases, and 6 bases stayed unmatched. The CDR3 sequence: CASSLGGGGRYF. The CDR3 region has the DNA TGTGCCAGCAGTTTAGGTGGGGGGGGTCGGTACTTC.

The CDR3 DNA sequence: TGTGCCAGCTCACCAGGAGGACAGGGAATCGACTTGTCCCGCTATGGCTACACCTTC. Residues: CASSPGGQGIDLSRYGYTF. The rearrangement joins TRBV18 to TRBJ1-2, with 8 nucleotides matching TRBD1. The CDR3 spans 19 residues. Germline V lookup: CDR1 KGHSH, CDR2 LQKENI. V shed 2 bases, J shed 4 bases, and the junction held 18 bases outside the gene matches.